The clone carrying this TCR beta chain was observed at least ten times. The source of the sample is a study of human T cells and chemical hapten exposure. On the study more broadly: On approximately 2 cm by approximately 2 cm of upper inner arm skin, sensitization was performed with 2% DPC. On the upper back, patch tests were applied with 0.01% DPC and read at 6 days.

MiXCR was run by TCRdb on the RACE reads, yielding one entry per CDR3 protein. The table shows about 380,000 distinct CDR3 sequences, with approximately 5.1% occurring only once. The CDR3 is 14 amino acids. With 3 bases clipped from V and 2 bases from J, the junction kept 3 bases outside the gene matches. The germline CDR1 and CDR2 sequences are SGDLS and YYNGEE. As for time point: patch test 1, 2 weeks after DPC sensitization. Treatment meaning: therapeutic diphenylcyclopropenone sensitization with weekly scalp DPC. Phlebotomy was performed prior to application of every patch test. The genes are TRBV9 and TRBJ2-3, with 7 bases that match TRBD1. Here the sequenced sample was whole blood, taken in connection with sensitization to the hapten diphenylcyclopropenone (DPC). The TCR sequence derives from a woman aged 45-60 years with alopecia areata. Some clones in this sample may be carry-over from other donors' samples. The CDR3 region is CASSATGATDTQYF. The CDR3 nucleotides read TGTGCCAGCAGCGCAACAGGGGCCACAGATACGCAGTATTTT. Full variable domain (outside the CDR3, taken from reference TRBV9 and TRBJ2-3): DSGVTQTPKHLITATGQRVTLRCSPRSGDLSVYWYQQSLDQGLQFLIQYYNGEERAKGNILERFSAQQFPDLHSELNLSSLELGDSALYFCASSATGATDTQYFGPGTRLTVL.